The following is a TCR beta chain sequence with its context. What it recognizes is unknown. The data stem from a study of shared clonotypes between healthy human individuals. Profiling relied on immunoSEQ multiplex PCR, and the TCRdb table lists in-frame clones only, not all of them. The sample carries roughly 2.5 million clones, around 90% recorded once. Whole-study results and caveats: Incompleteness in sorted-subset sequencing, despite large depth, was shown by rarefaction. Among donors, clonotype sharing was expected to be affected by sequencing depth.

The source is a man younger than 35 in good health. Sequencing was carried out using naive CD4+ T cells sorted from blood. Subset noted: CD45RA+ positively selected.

The CDR3 sequence is CASSLAAGVIDTQYF. In DNA, the CDR3 is TGCGCCAGCAGCTTGGCAGCAGGGGTGATAGATACGCAGTATTTT. The chain couples TRBV5-1 to TRBJ2-3; maybe TRBD1 (6 bases). Germline assignment: CDR1 SGHRS and CDR2 YFSETQ. V lost 0 bases, J lost 5 bases, and 13 bases lay in between. The CDR3 runs to 15 residues. The full variable domain, rest sourced from reference TRBV5-1 and TRBJ2-3, is KAGVTQTPRYLIKTRGQQVTLSCSPISGHRSVSWYQQTPGQGLQFLFEYFSETQRNKGNFPGRFSGRQFSNSRSEMNVSTLELGDSALYLCASSLAAGVIDTQYFGPGTRLTVL.